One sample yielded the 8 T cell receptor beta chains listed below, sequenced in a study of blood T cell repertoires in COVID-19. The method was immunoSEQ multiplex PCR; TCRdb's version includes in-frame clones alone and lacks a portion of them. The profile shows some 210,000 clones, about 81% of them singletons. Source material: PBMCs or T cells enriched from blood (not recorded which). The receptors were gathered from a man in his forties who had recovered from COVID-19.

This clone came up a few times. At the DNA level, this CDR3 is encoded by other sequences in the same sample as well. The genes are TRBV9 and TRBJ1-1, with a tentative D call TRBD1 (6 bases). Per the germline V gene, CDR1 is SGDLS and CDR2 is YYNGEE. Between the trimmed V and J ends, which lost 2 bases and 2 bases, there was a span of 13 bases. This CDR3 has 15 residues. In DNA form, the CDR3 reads TGTGCCAGCAGCGTCGTAACAGGGCTTAACACTGAAGCTTTCTTT. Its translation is CASSVVTGLNTEAFF.

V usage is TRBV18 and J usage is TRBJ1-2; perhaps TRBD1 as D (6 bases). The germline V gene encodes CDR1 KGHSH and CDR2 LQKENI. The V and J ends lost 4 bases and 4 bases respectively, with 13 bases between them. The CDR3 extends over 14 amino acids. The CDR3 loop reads CASSRNSGVYGYTF. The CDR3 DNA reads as TGTGCCAGCTCACGCAATTCAGGGGTCTATGGCTACACCTTC.

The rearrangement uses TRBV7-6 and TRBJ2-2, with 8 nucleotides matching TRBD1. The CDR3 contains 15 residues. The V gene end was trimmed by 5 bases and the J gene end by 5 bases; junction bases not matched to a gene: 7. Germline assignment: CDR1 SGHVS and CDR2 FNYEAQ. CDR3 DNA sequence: TGTGCCAGCAGCCCCGGACAGGGCGCGACCGGGGAGCTGTTTTTT. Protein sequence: CASSPGQGATGELFF.

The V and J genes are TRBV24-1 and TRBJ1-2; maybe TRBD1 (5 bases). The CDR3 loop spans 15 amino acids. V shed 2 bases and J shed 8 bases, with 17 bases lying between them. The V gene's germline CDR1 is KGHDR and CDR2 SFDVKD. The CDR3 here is CATSDSRQLRRGYTF. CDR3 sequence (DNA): TGTGCCACCAGTGATTCACGACAGTTACGGAGAGGCTACACCTTC.

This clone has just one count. CDR3 bases: TGTGCCAGCAGCCCGGGGGCGGGAGGTAGGACAGATACGCAGTATTTT. It yields the protein CASSPGAGGRTDTQYF. V usage is TRBV4-2 and J usage is TRBJ2-3, with 8 nucleotides matching TRBD2. The V segment lost 4 bases and the J segment 3 bases; nucleotides outside the gene matches: 9. Germline CDR1 is LGHNA and CDR2 is YNFKEQ. The CDR3 covers 16 residues.

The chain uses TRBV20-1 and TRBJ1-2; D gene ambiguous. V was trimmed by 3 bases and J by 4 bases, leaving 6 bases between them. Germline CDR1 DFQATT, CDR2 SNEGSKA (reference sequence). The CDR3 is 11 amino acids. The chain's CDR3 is CSARNFYGYTF. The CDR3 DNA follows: TGCAGTGCTAGGAACTTCTATGGCTACACCTTC.

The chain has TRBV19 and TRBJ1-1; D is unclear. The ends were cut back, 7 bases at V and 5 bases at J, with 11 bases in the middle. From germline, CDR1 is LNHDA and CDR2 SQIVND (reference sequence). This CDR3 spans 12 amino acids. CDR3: CASTRGGTEAFF. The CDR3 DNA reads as TGTGCCAGTACCCGAGGTGGGACTGAAGCTTTCTTT.

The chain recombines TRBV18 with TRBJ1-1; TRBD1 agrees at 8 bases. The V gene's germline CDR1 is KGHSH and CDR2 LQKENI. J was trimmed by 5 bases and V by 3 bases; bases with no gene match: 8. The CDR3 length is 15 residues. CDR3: CASSPMTGAQTEAFF. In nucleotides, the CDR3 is TGTGCCAGCTCACCCATGACAGGGGCACAAACTGAAGCTTTCTTT.